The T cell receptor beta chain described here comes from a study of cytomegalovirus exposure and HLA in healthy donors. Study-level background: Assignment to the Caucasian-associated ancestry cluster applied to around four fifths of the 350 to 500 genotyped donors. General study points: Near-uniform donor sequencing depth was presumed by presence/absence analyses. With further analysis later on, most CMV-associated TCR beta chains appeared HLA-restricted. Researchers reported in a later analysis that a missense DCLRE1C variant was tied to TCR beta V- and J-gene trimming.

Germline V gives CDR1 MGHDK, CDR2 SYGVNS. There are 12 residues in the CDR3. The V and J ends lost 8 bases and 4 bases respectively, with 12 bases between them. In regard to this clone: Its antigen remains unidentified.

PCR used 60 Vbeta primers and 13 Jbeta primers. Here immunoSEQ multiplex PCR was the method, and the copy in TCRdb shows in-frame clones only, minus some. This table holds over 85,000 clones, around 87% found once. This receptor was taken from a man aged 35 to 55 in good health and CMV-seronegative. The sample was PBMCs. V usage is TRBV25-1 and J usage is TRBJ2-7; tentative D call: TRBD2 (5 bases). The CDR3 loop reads CASLGGVYEQYF. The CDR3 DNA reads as TGTGCCAGCTTAGGAGGAGTTTACGAGCAGTACTTC.